This TCR beta chain was documented in a study of blood T cell repertoires in COVID-19. On the study more broadly: From T cells, B-cell-depleted T cells, or PBMCs came the material, which was cDNA or gDNA.

The method was immunoSEQ multiplex PCR; TCRdb's version includes in-frame clones alone and lacks a portion of them. The top ten clones hold 15% to 20% of a sample with approximately 190,000 clones, approximately 79% of them seen once. This CDR3 comprises 15 residues. V was shortened by 6 bases and J by 2 bases, with 14 bases between the two germline ends. The germline CDR1 and CDR2 sequences are SGHRS and YFSETQ. The sequencing sample was made of peripheral blood. V and J are TRBV5-1 and TRBJ2-2; perhaps TRBD2 as D (6 bases). The TCR originated in a man aged 55 to 69 with active or convalescent COVID-19. The CDR3 DNA reads as TGCGCCAGCACCCCGGGGGTCTTAAACACCGGGGAGCTGTTTTTT. Its protein product is CASTPGVLNTGELFF.